These 3 T cell receptor beta chains were sequenced from one sample in a study of T cells in Graves' hyperthyroidism and ophthalmopathy. What was amplified from RNA transcripts were TCR beta CDR3 regions. Carried out on the TCR CDR3, a first-round RT-PCR used the HTBI primer set. TCRdb re-called the multiplex PCR reads through MiXCR, storing one row per CDR3 protein. The sample includes roughly 380,000 distinct CDR3 sequences, over 11% of them seen just once. What was sequenced was blood. These TCRs come from a woman aged 55-69 years with Graves' hyperthyroidism.

This clonotype was seen many times. The V and J genes are TRBV28 and TRBJ2-2; 9 bases map to TRBD1. The CDR3 contains 14 residues. Germline V gene data show CDR1 as MDHEN and CDR2 as SYDVKM. The J segment lost 6 bases and the V segment lost 9 bases, leaving 8 bases of the junction unmatched. The CDR3 DNA reads as TGTGCCAGTCTCGACCGGACAGGGGCCGGGGAGCTGTTTTTT. Translating gives CASLDRTGAGELFF.

This clonotype was observed at least ten times. The chain has TRBV12-3 or TRBV12-4 and TRBJ1-6, with a possible D match to TRBD1 (6 bases). The CDR3 extends over 14 amino acids. V lost 6 bases, J lost 4 bases, and 10 bases lay in between. CDR3 coding DNA: TGTGCCAGCAGCGTCGGACAGTATAATTCACCCCTCCACTTT. This gives the protein CASSVGQYNSPLHF.

The genes are TRBV2 and TRBJ2-1; 12 bases agree with TRBD1. CDR1 and CDR2 from the germline V gene are SNHLY and FYNNEI. J was trimmed by 6 bases and V by 6 bases; bases with no gene match: 3. The CDR3 is 14 residues long. CDR3 nucleotides: TGTGCCAGCAGGGGACAGGGGGCGACCAATGAGCAGTTCTTC. It is translated as CASRGQGATNEQFF.